This T cell receptor (beta chain) was captured in a study of T-cell memory formation after mild COVID-19. Turning to the study itself: For the most part, TCR clusters were specific to one donor.

Germline trimming cut 4 bases from V and 6 bases from J; bases unmatched to any gene: 2. The length of the CDR3 is 15 residues. The V gene's germline CDR1 is SGHNT and CDR2 YYREEE (reference sequence). TCRdb used MiXCR to reprocess the 5' RACE reads, holding one entry per CDR3 protein. The data show 450,000 or so distinct CDR3 sequences, 25% seen once. Source material: PBMCs or a T cell subset sorted from them (not recorded which). This TCR came from an adult woman who had mild COVID-19 (a few samples of this study predate the infection). Cell type and time point are not known. J is TRBJ2-3 and V is TRBV5-4; 16 bases fit TRBD2. This chain's CDR3 is CASSQGLAGGDTQYF. The CDR3 region has the DNA TGTGCCAGCAGCCAGGGACTAGCGGGGGGGGATACGCAGTATTTT.